Sequencing of this T cell receptor beta chain was carried out in a study of T cells in Graves' hyperthyroidism and ophthalmopathy. Broader study findings: Blood also carried most thyroid clonotypes expanded above 0.001.

This CDR3 is 15 amino acids long. The germline V gene encodes CDR1 SGHDN and CDR2 FVKESK. V was cut by 1 base and J by 1 base, with 10 bases left in between. This clonotype was counted many times. What it binds is not known. Hyperthyroidism patients were newly diagnosed, had disease duration under 2 months, and were aged 18 to 65 years. The investigators amplified TCR beta CDR3 regions from RNA transcripts. Using the HTBI primer set, a first-round RT-PCR was run on the TCR CDR3. TCRdb itself ran the multiplex PCR reads through MiXCR, one entry per CDR3 protein. The sample yields about 420,000 distinct CDR3 sequences, roughly 14% seen once.

This chain connects TRBV14 to TRBJ1-1, with D possibly TRBD1 on 6 matching bases. Material: blood. The TCR sequence derives from a young woman with Graves' hyperthyroidism. The CDR3 nucleotides read TGTGCCAGCAGCCAAGTCAGGGGCCCGAACACTGAAGCTTTCTTT. Its protein is CASSQVRGPNTEAFF.